The rows below give T cell receptor beta chains drawn from one sample of a study of cytomegalovirus exposure and HLA in healthy donors. Profiled with immunoSEQ multiplex PCR; TCRdb holds only in-frame clones, not every one. The data show about 130,000 clones, with roughly 89% seen just once and roughly 1.2% held by the top ten. Sequencing input: PBMCs. The receptors shown here come from a woman younger than 30 in good health and CMV-seronegative. CDR3s include the opening cysteine and the closing phenylalanine or tryptophan. Fields, in order: J gene, clone size, V gene, D gene, CDR3 protein, CDR3 DNA. A D gene is named only where the DNA matches it firmly. Only some rows state a clone size, as once, few, many or a class for expanded clones.

J: TRBJ1-5; size: NA; V: TRBV19; D: NA; CDR3: CASSIDRQGFVRAQPQHF; DNA: TGTGCCAGTAGTATAGATCGTCAGGGCTTTGTCAGGGCGCAGCCCCAGCATTTT
J: TRBJ2-5; size: once; V: TRBV29-1; D: NA; CDR3: CSGTGSGSETQYF; DNA: TGCAGCGGCACGGGGAGTGGATCGGAGACCCAGTACTTC
J: TRBJ1-2; size: NA; V: TRBV11-2; D: NA; CDR3: CASSAGYYGYTF; DNA: TGTGCCAGCTCGGCGGGATACTATGGCTACACCTTC
J: TRBJ1-2; size: NA; V: TRBV5-4; D: TRBD1; CDR3: CASTFQGALANYGYTF; DNA: TGTGCCAGCACCTTTCAGGGGGCACTAGCTAACTATGGCTACACCTTC
J: TRBJ2-1; size: few; V: TRBV7-7; D: NA; CDR3: CASSDGYQREQFF; DNA: TGTGCTAGCAGCGACGGATATCAGAGGGAGCAGTTCTTC
J: TRBJ2-3; size: NA; V: TRBV15; D: NA; CDR3: CATSAVALLDTQYF; DNA: TGTGCCACCAGCGCGGTAGCCTTATTAGATACGCAGTATTTT
J: TRBJ2-7; size: NA; V: TRBV27; D: TRBD2; CDR3: CASSNALSGGHEQYF; DNA: TGTGCCAGCAGCAATGCACTTAGCGGGGGGCACGAGCAGTACTTC
J: TRBJ1-2; size: NA; V: TRBV6-1; D: TRBD1; CDR3: CASNWVTGGGYTF; DNA: TGTGCCAGCAATTGGGTGACAGGGGGTGGCTACACCTTC
J: TRBJ2-2; size: NA; V: TRBV7-2; D: NA; CDR3: CASTLRLGLTGELFF; DNA: TGTGCCAGCACCTTGAGACTGGGTCTTACCGGGGAGCTGTTTTTT
J: TRBJ2-3; size: NA; V: TRBV6-4; D: TRBD2; CDR3: CASSIIAGDTDTQYF; DNA: TGTGCCAGCAGCATCATAGCGGGAGACACAGATACGCAGTATTTT
J: TRBJ1-6; size: NA; V: TRBV27; D: NA; CDR3: CASNGGDNSPLHF; DNA: TGTGCCAGCAACGGGGGAGATAATTCACCCCTCCACTTT
J: TRBJ1-6; size: NA; V: TRBV5-1; D: TRBD1; CDR3: CASGDVGQVGSPLHF; DNA: TGCGCCAGCGGGGATGTGGGACAGGTTGGTTCACCCCTCCACTTT
J: TRBJ2-7; size: few; V: TRBV6-9; D: NA; CDR3: CAKSWLPGPTYEQYF; DNA: TGTGCCAAATCATGGCTCCCAGGGCCTACCTACGAGCAGTACTTC
J: TRBJ2-7; size: NA; V: TRBV5-6; D: TRBD1; CDR3: CASSPGQGNYEQYF; DNA: TGTGCCAGCAGCCCGGGACAGGGTAATTACGAGCAGTACTTC
J: TRBJ2-3; size: NA; V: TRBV6-5; D: NA; CDR3: CASRFYEGAQYF; DNA: TGTGCCAGCAGATTTTATGAGGGCGCGCAGTATTTT
J: TRBJ1-1; size: NA; V: TRBV11-2; D: NA; CDR3: CASSLGVRGDTEAFF; DNA: TGTGCCAGCAGCTTAGGGGTTAGGGGTGACACTGAAGCTTTCTTT
J: TRBJ1-5; size: NA; V: TRBV7-9; D: NA; CDR3: CASSSGRGARDQPQHF; DNA: TGTGCCAGCAGCTCGGGTCGGGGGGCGCGGGATCAGCCCCAGCATTTT
J: TRBJ1-2; size: NA; V: TRBV7-6; D: NA; CDR3: CASSAGPNYGYTF; DNA: TGTGCCAGCAGCGCGGGTCCTAACTATGGCTACACCTTC
J: TRBJ2-7; size: NA; V: TRBV5-5; D: TRBD1; CDR3: CASRLRTGLYEQYF; DNA: TGTGCCAGCAGGCTGAGGACAGGTCTCTACGAGCAGTACTTC
J: TRBJ2-1; size: NA; V: TRBV4-1; D: TRBD2; CDR3: CASSQDSGGYPYNEQFF; DNA: TGCGCCAGCAGCCAAGATAGCGGGGGGTACCCCTACAATGAGCAGTTCTTC
J: TRBJ1-3; size: NA; V: TRBV6-5; D: NA; CDR3: CASSSQGGGTGNTIYF; DNA: TGTGCCAGCAGTTCCCAAGGCGGGGGAACTGGAAACACCATATATTTT
J: TRBJ2-2; size: NA; V: TRBV19; D: TRBD2; CDR3: CATTGLAGANTGELFF; DNA: TGTGCCACCACTGGACTAGCGGGGGCCAACACCGGGGAGCTGTTTTTT